This TCR beta chain emerged from a study of identical twins. The study, taken as a whole, reports: Conclusions came from cross-sectional statistical analysis, not from following the same donors. Invariant MAIT and iNKT cells could partly confound zero-insertion analyses. Out-of-frame beta sequences exhibited a weaker degree of excess twin sharing.

Template switching created a universal primer site, and the cDNA included unique molecular identifiers. TCRdb analysed the 5' RACE reads with MiXCR anew, one entry per CDR3 protein. The sample has about 530,000 distinct CDR3 sequences, over 12% seen once. This clonotype turned up a few times. What it recognizes is unknown. CDR3 length equals 14 residues. V gave up 5 bases and J gave up 6 bases; unmatched junction bases: 4. Germline assignment: CDR1 MNHEY and CDR2 SMNVEV (reference sequence). These same data were also listed under a study on yellow fever vaccine responses in identical twins.

The rearrangement joins TRBV27 to TRBJ1-4; 9 bases line up with TRBD1. Material for sequencing was CD4+ T cells sorted from blood. The source is a woman in her late teens or twenties in good health. The CDR3 DNA is TGTGCCAGCAGTGCCTGGACAGGGGATGAAAAACTGTTTTTT. It encodes CASSAWTGDEKLFF.